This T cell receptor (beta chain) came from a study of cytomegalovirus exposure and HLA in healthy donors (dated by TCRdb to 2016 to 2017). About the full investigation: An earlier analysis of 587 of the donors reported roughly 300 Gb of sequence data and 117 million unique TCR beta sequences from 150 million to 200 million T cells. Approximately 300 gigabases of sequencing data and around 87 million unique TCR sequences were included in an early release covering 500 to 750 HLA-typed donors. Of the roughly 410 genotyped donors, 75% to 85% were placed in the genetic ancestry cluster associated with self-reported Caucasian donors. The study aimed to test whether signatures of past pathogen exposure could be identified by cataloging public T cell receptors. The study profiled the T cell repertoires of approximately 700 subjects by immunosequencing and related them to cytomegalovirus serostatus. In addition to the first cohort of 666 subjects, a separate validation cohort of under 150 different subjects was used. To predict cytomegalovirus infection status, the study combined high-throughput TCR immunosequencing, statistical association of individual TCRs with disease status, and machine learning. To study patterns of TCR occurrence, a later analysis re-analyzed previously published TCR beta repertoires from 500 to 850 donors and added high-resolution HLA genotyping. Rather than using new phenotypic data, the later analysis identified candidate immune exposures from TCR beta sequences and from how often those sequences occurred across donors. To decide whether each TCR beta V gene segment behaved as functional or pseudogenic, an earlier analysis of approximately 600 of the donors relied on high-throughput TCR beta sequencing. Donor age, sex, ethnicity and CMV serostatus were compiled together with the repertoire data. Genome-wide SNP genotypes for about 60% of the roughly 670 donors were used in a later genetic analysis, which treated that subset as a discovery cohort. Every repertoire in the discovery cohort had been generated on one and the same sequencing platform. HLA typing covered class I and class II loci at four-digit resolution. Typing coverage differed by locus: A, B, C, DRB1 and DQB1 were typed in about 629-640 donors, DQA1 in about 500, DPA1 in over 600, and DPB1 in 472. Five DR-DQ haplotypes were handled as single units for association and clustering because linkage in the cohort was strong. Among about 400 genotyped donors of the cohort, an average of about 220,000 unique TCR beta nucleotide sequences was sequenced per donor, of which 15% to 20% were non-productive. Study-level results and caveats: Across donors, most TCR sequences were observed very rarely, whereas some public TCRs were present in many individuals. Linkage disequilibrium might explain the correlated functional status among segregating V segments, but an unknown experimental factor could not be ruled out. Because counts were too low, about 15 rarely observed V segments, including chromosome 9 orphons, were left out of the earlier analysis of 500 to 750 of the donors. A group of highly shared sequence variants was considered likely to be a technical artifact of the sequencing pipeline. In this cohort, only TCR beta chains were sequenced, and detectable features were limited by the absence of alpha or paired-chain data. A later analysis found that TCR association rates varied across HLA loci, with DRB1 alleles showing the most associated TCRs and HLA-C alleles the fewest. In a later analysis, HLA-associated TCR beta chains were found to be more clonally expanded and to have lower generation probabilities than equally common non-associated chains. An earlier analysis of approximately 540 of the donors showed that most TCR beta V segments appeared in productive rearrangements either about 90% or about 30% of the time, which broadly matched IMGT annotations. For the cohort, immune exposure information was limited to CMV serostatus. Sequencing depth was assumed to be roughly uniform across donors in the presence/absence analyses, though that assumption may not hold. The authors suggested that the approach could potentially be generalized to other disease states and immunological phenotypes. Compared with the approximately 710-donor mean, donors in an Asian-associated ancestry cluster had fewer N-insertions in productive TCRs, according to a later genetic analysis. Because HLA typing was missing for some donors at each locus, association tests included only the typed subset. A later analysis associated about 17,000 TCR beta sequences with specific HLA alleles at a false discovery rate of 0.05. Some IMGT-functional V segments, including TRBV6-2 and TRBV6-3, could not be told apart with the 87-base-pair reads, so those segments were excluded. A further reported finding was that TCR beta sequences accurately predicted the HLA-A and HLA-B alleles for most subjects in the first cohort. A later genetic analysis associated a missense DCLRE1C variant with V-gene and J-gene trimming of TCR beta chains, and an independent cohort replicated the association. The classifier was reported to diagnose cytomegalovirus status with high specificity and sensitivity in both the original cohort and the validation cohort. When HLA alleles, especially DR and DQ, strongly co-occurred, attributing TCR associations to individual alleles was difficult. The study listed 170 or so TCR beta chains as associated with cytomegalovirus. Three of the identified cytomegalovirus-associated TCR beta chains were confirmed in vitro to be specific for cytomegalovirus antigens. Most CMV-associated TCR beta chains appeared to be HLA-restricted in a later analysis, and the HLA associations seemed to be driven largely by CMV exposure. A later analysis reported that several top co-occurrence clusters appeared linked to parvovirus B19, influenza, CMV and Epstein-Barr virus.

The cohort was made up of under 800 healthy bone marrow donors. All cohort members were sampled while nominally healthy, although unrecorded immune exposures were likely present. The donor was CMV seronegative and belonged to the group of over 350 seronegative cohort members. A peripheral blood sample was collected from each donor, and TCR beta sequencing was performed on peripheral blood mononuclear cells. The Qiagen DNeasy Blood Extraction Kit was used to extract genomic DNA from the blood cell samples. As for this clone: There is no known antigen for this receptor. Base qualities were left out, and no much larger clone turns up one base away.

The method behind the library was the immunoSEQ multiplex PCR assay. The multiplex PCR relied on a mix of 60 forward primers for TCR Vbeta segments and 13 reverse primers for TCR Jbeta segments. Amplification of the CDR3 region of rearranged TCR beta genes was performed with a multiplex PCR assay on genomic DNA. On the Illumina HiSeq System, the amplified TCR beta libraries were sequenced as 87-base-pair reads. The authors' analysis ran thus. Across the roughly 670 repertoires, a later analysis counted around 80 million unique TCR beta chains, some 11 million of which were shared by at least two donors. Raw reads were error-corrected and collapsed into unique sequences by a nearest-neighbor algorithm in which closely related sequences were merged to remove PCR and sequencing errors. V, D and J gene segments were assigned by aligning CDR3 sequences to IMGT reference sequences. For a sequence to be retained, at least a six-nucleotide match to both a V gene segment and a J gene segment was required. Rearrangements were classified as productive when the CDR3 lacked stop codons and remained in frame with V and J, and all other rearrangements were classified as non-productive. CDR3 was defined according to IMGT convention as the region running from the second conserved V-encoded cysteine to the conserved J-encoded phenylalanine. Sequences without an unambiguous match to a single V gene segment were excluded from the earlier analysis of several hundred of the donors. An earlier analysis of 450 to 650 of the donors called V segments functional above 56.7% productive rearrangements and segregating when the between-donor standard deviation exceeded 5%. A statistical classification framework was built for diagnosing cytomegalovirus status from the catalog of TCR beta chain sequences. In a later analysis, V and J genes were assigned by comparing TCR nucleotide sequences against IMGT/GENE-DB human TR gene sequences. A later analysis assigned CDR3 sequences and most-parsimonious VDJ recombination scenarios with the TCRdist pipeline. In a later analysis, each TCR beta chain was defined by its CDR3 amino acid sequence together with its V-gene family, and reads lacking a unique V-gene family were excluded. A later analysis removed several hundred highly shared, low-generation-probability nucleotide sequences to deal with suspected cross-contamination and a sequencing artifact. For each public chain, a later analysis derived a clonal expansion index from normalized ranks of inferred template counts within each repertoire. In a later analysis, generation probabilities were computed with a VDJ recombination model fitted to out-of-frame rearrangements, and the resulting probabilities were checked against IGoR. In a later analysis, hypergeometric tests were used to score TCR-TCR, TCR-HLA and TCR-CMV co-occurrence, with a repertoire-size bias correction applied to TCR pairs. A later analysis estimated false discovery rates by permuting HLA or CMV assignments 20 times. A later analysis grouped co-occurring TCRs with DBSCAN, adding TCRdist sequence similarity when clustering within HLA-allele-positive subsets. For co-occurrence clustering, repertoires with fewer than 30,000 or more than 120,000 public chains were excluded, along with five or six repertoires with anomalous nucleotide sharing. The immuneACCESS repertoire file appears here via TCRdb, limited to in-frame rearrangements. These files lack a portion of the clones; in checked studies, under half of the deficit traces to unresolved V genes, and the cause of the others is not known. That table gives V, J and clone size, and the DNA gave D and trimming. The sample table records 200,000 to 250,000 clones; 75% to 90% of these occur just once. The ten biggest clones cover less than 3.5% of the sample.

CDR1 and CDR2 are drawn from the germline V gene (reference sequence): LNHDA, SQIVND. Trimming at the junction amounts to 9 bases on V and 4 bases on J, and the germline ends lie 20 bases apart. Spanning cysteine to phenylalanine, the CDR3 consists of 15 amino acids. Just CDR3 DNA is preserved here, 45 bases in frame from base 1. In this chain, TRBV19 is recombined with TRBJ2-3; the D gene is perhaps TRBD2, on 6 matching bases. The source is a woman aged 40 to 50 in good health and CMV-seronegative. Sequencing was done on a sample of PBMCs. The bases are TGTGCCAGCATTGGAGGGACGGCCGGGGCAGATACGCAGTATTTT. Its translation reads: CASIGGTAGADTQYF.